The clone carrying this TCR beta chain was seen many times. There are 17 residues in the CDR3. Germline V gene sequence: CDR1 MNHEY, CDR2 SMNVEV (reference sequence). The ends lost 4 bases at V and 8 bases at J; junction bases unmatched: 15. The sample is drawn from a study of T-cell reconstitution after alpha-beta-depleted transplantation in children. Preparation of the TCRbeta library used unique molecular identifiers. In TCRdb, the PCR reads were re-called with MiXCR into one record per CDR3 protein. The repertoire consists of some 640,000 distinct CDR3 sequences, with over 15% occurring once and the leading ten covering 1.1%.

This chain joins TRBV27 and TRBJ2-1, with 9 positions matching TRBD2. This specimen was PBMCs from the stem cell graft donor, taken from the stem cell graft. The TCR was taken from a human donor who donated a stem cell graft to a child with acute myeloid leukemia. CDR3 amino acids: CASSWGLSGGLGDEQFF. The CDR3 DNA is TGTGCCAGCAGTTGGGGCCTTAGCGGGGGCCTTGGGGATGAGCAGTTCTTC.